This passage covers 31 T cell receptor beta chains from one sample sequenced in a study of blood T cell repertoires in COVID-19. Clones were read by immunoSEQ multiplex PCR, and TCRdb kept only the in-frame ones, dropping some. The sample has fewer than 110,000 clones, about 89% seen once; the top ten hold roughly 10%. The sample taken for sequencing was peripheral blood. The receptors here all came from a woman in her 30s with acute or convalescent COVID-19.

The chain's CDR3 is CANPFEGRLTPYGYTF. CDR3 bases: TGCGCCAACCCCTTTGAGGGCCGCCTTACACCCTATGGCTACACCTTC. J is TRBJ1-2 and V is TRBV23-1; no definite D call. TRBV23-1 is an open reading frame whose function is uncertain. Trimming took 10 bases from V and 4 from J, leaving 25 bases between them. The CDR3 totals 16 residues.

The chain joins TRBV9 to TRBJ2-1; 7 bases match TRBD2. The CDR3 is 16 amino acids. V lost 0 bases, J lost 0 bases, and 3 bases stayed unmatched. Germline-derived CDR1 and CDR2 are SGDLS and YYNGEE. CDR3 sequence reads: CASSVELAVSYNEQFF. The CDR3 region has the DNA TGTGCCAGCAGCGTAGAGCTAGCGGTCTCCTACAATGAGCAGTTCTTC.

The rearrangement links TRBV10-3 to TRBJ2-2; 9 nucleotides align to TRBD2. The ends lost 8 bases at V and 3 bases at J; junction bases unmatched: 4. The germline CDR1 and CDR2 sequences are ENHRY and SYGVKD. The CDR3 is 14 amino acids. This CDR3 reads CAIAGLADTGELFF. Here the CDR3 DNA reads TGTGCCATCGCGGGACTAGCAGACACCGGGGAGCTGTTTTTT.

The gene calls are TRBV15 and TRBJ2-2; 7 positions match TRBD1. Germline-derived CDR1 and CDR2 are LNHNV and YYDKDF (reference sequence). This CDR3 region has 15 residues. J was trimmed by 6 bases and V by 0 bases; bases with no gene match: 4. The CDR3 spells CATSRDKGASGELFF. In DNA, the CDR3 is TGTGCCACCAGCAGAGATAAGGGGGCGTCCGGGGAGCTGTTTTTT. The full variable domain, with the rest looked up from reference TRBV15 and TRBJ2-2, is DAMVIQNPRYQVTQFGKPVTLSCSQTLNHNVMYWYQQKSSQAPKLLFHYYDKDFNNEADTPDNFQSRRPNTSFCFLDIRSPGLGDTAMYLCATSRDKGASGELFFGEGSRLTVL.

The rearrangement uses TRBV7-6 and TRBJ2-5; 7 bases fit TRBD1. Germline CDR1 and CDR2: SGHVS and FNYEAQ. The V segment lost 5 bases and the J segment 5 bases; nucleotides outside the gene matches: 11. There are 15 residues in the CDR3. The CDR3 is CASSTGVGWTETQYF. CDR3 sequence (DNA): TGTGCCAGCAGCACAGGGGTTGGGTGGACGGAGACCCAGTACTTC.

The rearrangement uses TRBV5-1 and TRBJ2-2; tentative D call: TRBD1 (7 bases). The ends were cut back, 4 bases at V and 1 base at J, with 11 bases in the middle. Germline-derived CDR1 and CDR2 are SGHRS and YFSETQ. This CDR3 has 15 amino acids. In DNA, the CDR3 is TGCGCCAGCAGCCCTCAGGGGGGGAACACCGGGGAGCTGTTTTTT. It codes for CASSPQGGNTGELFF.

This chain connects TRBV28 to TRBJ1-5; D gene uncertain. CDR1 is MDHEN and CDR2 is SYDVKM in the germline V gene. V was shortened by 4 bases and J by 2 bases, with 9 bases between the two germline ends. The CDR3 loop spans 14 amino acids. CDR3 sequence reads: CASSSPSGNQPQHF. The CDR3 DNA reads as TGTGCCAGCAGTTCCCCGTCGGGCAATCAGCCCCAGCATTTT.

As to this clone: A clone one base away is much larger, so this may be a read error. The same CDR3 is also encoded by other DNA sequences in this sample. The gene calls are TRBV19 and TRBJ2-2; maybe TRBD1 (6 bases). The V and J ends lost 2 bases and 0 bases respectively, with 10 bases between them. This CDR3 spans 16 amino acids. In germline, CDR1 is LNHDA, CDR2 SQIVND (reference sequence). In DNA, the CDR3 is TGTGCCAGTAGTATACTGGGGGCAGCGAACACCGGGGAGCTGTTTTTT. Translating gives CASSILGAANTGELFF.

This chain uses TRBV5-1 with TRBJ1-6; maybe TRBD1 (5 bases). The ends were cut back, 6 bases at V and 7 bases at J, with 11 bases in the middle. CDR3 length equals 13 residues. CDR1 is SGHRS, CDR2 YFSETQ, per germline. The CDR3 bases are TGCGCCAGCAAGGAGCAGGGAAATTCACCCCTCCACTTT. Residues: CASKEQGNSPLHF.

This chain uses TRBV11-2 with TRBJ2-7, with 8 nucleotides matching TRBD1. Trimming cost V 5 bases and J 3 bases; bases outside gene matches: 9. The CDR3 totals 15 residues. The germline gives CDR1 SGHAT, CDR2 FQNNGV. The CDR3 DNA reads as TGTGCCAGCAGCCGCCGGGACAGGACAGTCTACGAGCAGTACTTC. This encodes CASSRRDRTVYEQYF.

The V and J genes are TRBV29-1 and TRBJ1-6, with D possibly matching TRBD1 (6 bases). This CDR3 spans 14 amino acids. V lost 4 bases and J 5 bases, leaving 12 bases between the germline ends. Germline V gives CDR1 SQVTM, CDR2 ANQGSEA. The CDR3 bases are TGCAGCGTTGCGGAGGACAGTCATAATTCACCCCTCCACTTT. Translated: CSVAEDSHNSPLHF. Variable domain in full (rest from reference TRBV29-1 and TRBJ1-6): SAVISQKPSRDICQRGTSLTIQCQVDSQVTMMFWYRQQPGQSLTLIATANQGSEATYESGFVIDKFPISRPNLTFSTLTVSNMSPEDSSIYLCSVAEDSHNSPLHFGNGTRLTVT.

CDR3 sequence (DNA): TGCGCCAGCAGCTTTAGCGGGTACACAGATACGCAGTATTTT. This sequence encodes CASSFSGYTDTQYF. This chain connects TRBV5-1 to TRBJ2-3; 7 bases match TRBD2. This CDR3 has 14 residues. Germline CDR1 reads SGHRS; CDR2 reads YFSETQ. Unmatched junction bases numbered 2, after V lost 2 bases and J lost 2 bases. Complete variable domain (other parts from reference TRBV5-1 and TRBJ2-3): KAGVTQTPRYLIKTRGQQVTLSCSPISGHRSVSWYQQTPGQGLQFLFEYFSETQRNKGNFPGRFSGRQFSNSRSEMNVSTLELGDSALYLCASSFSGYTDTQYFGPGTRLTVL.

CDR3 in amino acids: CASRGQTNTEAFF. The DNA of the CDR3 is TGCGCCAGCAGGGGACAGACGAACACTGAAGCTTTCTTT. The J gene is TRBJ1-1, the V gene TRBV5-1, with 7 bases fitting TRBD1. V trimming: 5 bases; J trimming: 1 base; junction bases outside the gene matches: 2. The CDR3 contains 13 residues. Germline CDR1 is SGHRS and CDR2 is YFSETQ.

This clone was counted a single time. The chain links TRBV7-9 to TRBJ1-1; a weak D match, TRBD1 (5 bases). The germline V and J ends were trimmed by 2 bases and 4 bases, with 14 bases remaining between them. This CDR3 is built from 15 residues. Germline V gene lookup returns CDR1 SEHNR and CDR2 FQNEAQ (reference sequence). The CDR3 DNA reads as TGTGCCAGCAGCTTACCGGGGGAAGGAGGCACTGAAGCTTTCTTT. Translated: CASSLPGEGGTEAFF.

The J gene is TRBJ1-5, the V gene TRBV28; 8 bases fit TRBD1. Germline values: CDR1 MDHEN, CDR2 SYDVKM. This CDR3 has 18 residues. The trim removed 4 bases at V and 1 base at J, leaving 12 bases unmatched. The CDR3 sequence is CASSSYYGQGGSNQPQHF. DNA for the CDR3: TGTGCCAGCAGTTCATATTACGGACAGGGTGGCAGCAATCAGCCCCAGCATTTT.

J is TRBJ2-1 and V is TRBV30, with D hard to call. V lost 6 bases to trimming and J lost 10 bases, with 16 bases between them. In germline, CDR1 is GTSNPN, CDR2 SVGIG (reference sequence). The CDR3 length is 12 residues. In nucleotides, the CDR3 is TGTGCCTGCGACTTTGGATTAGGAGAGCAGTTCTTC. It specifies CACDFGLGEQFF.

CDR3 nucleotides: TGTGCCAGCATAAGCGCCAATGAGCAGTTCTTC. It codes for CASISANEQFF. The chain couples TRBV6-5 to TRBJ2-1; unclear D gene. The CDR3 contains 11 residues. Trimming removed 7 bases from V and 6 bases from J, with 7 bases in between. CDR1 and CDR2 from the germline V gene are MNHEY and SVGAGI.

This chain links TRBV27 with TRBJ1-5, with 8 nucleotides matching TRBD1. V lost 4 bases, J lost 3 bases, and 5 bases stayed unmatched. Germline V gives CDR1 MNHEY, CDR2 SMNVEV (reference sequence). The CDR3 has 15 amino acids. The CDR3 sequence is CASSSGTGYNQPQHF. The CDR3 DNA sequence: TGTGCCAGCAGTTCCGGGACAGGTTACAATCAGCCCCAGCATTTT.

This clone showed up many times. The V and J genes are TRBV7-3 and TRBJ2-7; 9 bases map to TRBD2. The CDR3 covers 16 residues. Looked up from germline, CDR1 is SGHTA and CDR2 is FQGTGA. The V and J ends lost 2 bases and 2 bases, in that order; junction bases with no gene match: 7. CDR3 DNA sequence: TGTGCCAGCAGCTTAGAGGTAGCGGGGGCAACCTACGAGCAGTACTTC. The encoded protein is CASSLEVAGATYEQYF.

The chain carries TRBV19 and TRBJ1-2, with 9 nucleotides matching TRBD1. J lost 5 bases, V lost 7 bases, and 8 bases had no gene match. Germline values: CDR1 LNHDA, CDR2 SQIVND (reference sequence). CDR3 length: 14 residues. The CDR3 bases are TGTGCCAGTACCCCGGGACAGGGTGGATATGGCTACACCTTC. Encoded protein: CASTPGQGGYGYTF. Looking up the rest from reference TRBV19 and TRBJ1-2 gives the full variable domain: DGGITQSPKYLFRKEGQNVTLSCEQNLNHDAMYWYRQDPGQGLRLIYYSQIVNDFQKGDIAEGYSVSREKKESFPLTVTSAQKNPTAFYLCASTPGQGGYGYTFGSGTRLTVV.

This clone was recorded once. The chain links TRBV18 to TRBJ2-7, with TRBD1 matching over 8 bases. The CDR3 runs 17 residues. Unmatched junction bases numbered 10, after V lost 3 bases and J lost 0 bases. Germline V gene lookup returns CDR1 KGHSH and CDR2 LQKENI. The CDR3 bases are TGTGCCAGCTCACCGACGCTCTCAGGACAGGGCTCCTACGAGCAGTACTTC. Protein sequence: CASSPTLSGQGSYEQYF.

This clone was found once. The J gene is TRBJ2-7, the V gene TRBV11-3; 10 nucleotides agree with TRBD1. The length of the CDR3 is 15 residues. CDR1 is SGHNT and CDR2 is YENEEA in the germline V gene. Losses at the gene ends were 1 base for V and 0 bases for J; bases not matched to a gene: 0. CDR3 sequence (DNA): TGTGCCAGCAGCTTAGGACAGGGGGCCTCCTACGAGCAGTACTTC. It specifies CASSLGQGASYEQYF.

The chain joins TRBV5-1 to TRBJ2-1; 9 bases map to TRBD1. The junction had 8 bases not matched to a gene; V was cut back by 4 bases and J by 3 bases. Germline CDR1 and CDR2: SGHRS and YFSETQ. The CDR3 totals 16 residues. This CDR3 reads CASSQSGTGFYNEQFF. In nucleotides, the CDR3 is TGCGCCAGCAGCCAATCCGGGACAGGGTTCTACAATGAGCAGTTCTTC.

The chain combines TRBV5-1 with TRBJ2-7; 7 bases line up with TRBD1. CDR1 is SGHRS, CDR2 YFSETQ, per germline. The CDR3 covers 14 residues. J was trimmed by 3 bases and V by 10 bases; bases with no gene match: 13. CDR3 sequence: CARYAGTADYEQYF. CDR3 DNA sequence: TGCGCCCGATATGCCGGGACAGCCGACTACGAGCAGTACTTC.

The chain employs TRBV5-1 and TRBJ1-5; perhaps TRBD1 as D (5 bases). The CDR3 has 14 amino acids. Germline lookup yields CDR1 SGHRS and CDR2 YFSETQ. Trimming cost V 4 bases and J 7 bases, with 15 bases left between them. CDR3 DNA sequence: TGCGCCAGCAGCCCATACACAGGTAGCCAGCCCCAGCATTTT. Translated: CASSPYTGSQPQHF.

This sequence joins TRBV30 and TRBJ1-6; the match to TRBD1 covers 9 bases. V shed 8 bases and J 8 bases; nucleotides not matched to a gene: 7. Germline CDR1 and CDR2: GTSNPN and SVGIG (reference sequence). The CDR3 is 13 residues long. The CDR3 DNA follows: TGTGCCGGGGGACAGGGAATGGATTCACCCCTCCACTTT. Protein product: CAGGQGMDSPLHF.

The chain combines TRBV5-1 with TRBJ2-7; tentatively, D is TRBD1 (6 bases). V lost 2 bases and J 5 bases, leaving 14 bases between the germline ends. The length of the CDR3 is 14 residues. The germline V gene encodes CDR1 SGHRS and CDR2 YFSETQ. The CDR3 DNA follows: TGCGCCAGCAGCTTAAATCTACAGGGTGACGAGCAGTACTTC. Its protein product is CASSLNLQGDEQYF.

Note on this clone: Distinct nucleotide sequences in the sample also encode this CDR3. The chain carries TRBV7-9 and TRBJ1-4; 7 nucleotides agree with TRBD1. V was clipped by 5 bases and J by 3 bases; unmatched bases: 3. The CDR3 totals 14 residues. Germline assignment: CDR1 SEHNR and CDR2 FQNEAQ (reference sequence). The CDR3 region has the DNA TGTGCCAGCAGCCTCGACAGGGCTAATGAAAAACTGTTTTTT. Protein: CASSLDRANEKLFF.

CDR3 protein: CASGGKDEKLFF. The CDR3 DNA is TGTGCCAGCGGGGGGAAGGATGAAAAACTGTTTTTT. The rearrangement links TRBV11-3 to TRBJ1-4, with a weak D call TRBD1 (5 bases). Trimming left V 8 bases short and J 6 bases short, with 10 bases between. Germline V CDR1 and CDR2: SGHNT, YENEEA. The CDR3 runs to 12 residues.

The CDR3 DNA reads TGTGCCAGTAGTCAGCCCCGGACAGTTAATTTAGCACCCCTCCACTTT. Encoded protein: CASSQPRTVNLAPLHF. J is TRBJ1-6 and V is TRBV19, with D possibly matching TRBD1 (6 bases). This CDR3 spans 16 amino acids. V lost 5 bases and J 11 bases, leaving 22 bases between the germline ends. Per germline, CDR1 LNHDA and CDR2 SQIVND (reference sequence).

The gene calls are TRBV6-5 and TRBJ2-7; 9 bases map to TRBD1. With 6 bases clipped from V and 9 bases from J, the junction kept 12 bases outside the gene matches. The V gene's germline CDR1 is MNHEY and CDR2 SVGAGI. CDR3 length equals 14 residues. This CDR3 reads CASSQGQGYQVQYF. CDR3 sequence (DNA): TGTGCCAGCAGCCAGGGACAGGGATATCAGGTGCAGTACTTC.